The 27 T cell receptor beta chains reported below all come from one sample, sequenced in a study of identical twins. TCRdb reprocessed the 5' RACE reads with MiXCR, giving one entry per CDR3 protein. The profile covers approximately 240,000 distinct CDR3 sequences, with about 14% appearing a single time and approximately 8.8% taken by the ten largest. Specimen: memory (CD45RO+) T cells sorted from blood. The receptors shown here come from a young woman in good health.

This clonotype showed up just a few times. The gene calls are TRBV11-2 and TRBJ1-2, with D maybe TRBD1 (5 bases). V was trimmed by 5 bases and J by 6 bases, leaving 16 bases between them. CDR1 and CDR2 from the germline V gene are SGHAT and FQNNGV. The CDR3 covers 14 residues. DNA for the CDR3: TGTGCCAGCAGCCCCGACAGCGGGTCGGATGGCTACACCTTC. It specifies CASSPDSGSDGYTF.

At least ten counts were recorded for this clonotype. The rearrangement uses TRBV9 and TRBJ2-5; possibly TRBD1 for D (5 bases). Germline lookup yields CDR1 SGDLS and CDR2 YYNGEE. This CDR3 has 15 amino acids. V lost 2 bases and J lost 2, with 13 bases in between. The CDR3 reads CASSVTGFDQETQYF. DNA of the CDR3: TGTGCCAGCAGCGTCACAGGTTTTGATCAAGAGACCCAGTACTTC.

The V call is TRBV21-1, the J call TRBJ2-7; the table gives TRBD1 as D, unverified against the DNA. TRBV21-1 is a recognized pseudogene. The CDR3 is made up of 15 amino acids. CDR3 region: CASSKRTGKNYEQYF. CDR3 coding DNA: TGTGCCAGCAGCAAGAGGACAGGGAAAAACTACGAGCAGTACTTC.

This clonotype was counted ten times or more. The chain uses TRBV7-2 and TRBJ2-7; 9 bases map to TRBD1. Germline loops: CDR1 SGHTA, CDR2 FQGNSA. The CDR3 is 16 amino acids. With V trimmed by 1 base and J by 3 bases, 7 bases remained unmatched. In DNA form, the CDR3 reads TGTGCCAGCAGCTTAGGTGCGGGACAGGGAAACTACGAGCAGTACTTC. Its translation: CASSLGAGQGNYEQYF.

A few counts support this clonotype. A junction end diverges from the germline sequence, so it may reflect a read error. V usage is TRBV6-1 and J usage is TRBJ2-2; TRBD1 is a possible D gene (6 bases). Germline loops: CDR1 MNHNS, CDR2 SASEGT. This CDR3 contains 14 residues. The CDR3 spells CASRFTGNAGELFF. The CDR3 coding sequence is TGTGCCAGCAGATTCACAGGGAACGCCGGGGAGCTGTTTTTT.

This clonotype has only a few counts. The gene calls are TRBV3-1 and TRBJ2-2; 12 bases are a match to TRBD2. The length of the CDR3 is 17 residues. After removal of 4 bases from V and 2 bases from J, the junction contained 5 bases not matched to a gene. The germline V gene encodes CDR1 LGHDT and CDR2 YNNKEL (reference sequence). The CDR3 loop reads CASSPYGLAGNTGELFF. The CDR3 nucleotides are TGTGCCAGCAGCCCCTATGGACTAGCGGGAAACACCGGGGAGCTGTTTTTT.

The chain links TRBV7-2 to TRBJ2-3; D tentatively reads TRBD1 or TRBD2 (6 bases each). The CDR3 consists of 14 residues. Germline CDR1 reads SGHTA; CDR2 reads FQGNSA. Trimming left V 6 bases short and J 12 bases short, with 22 bases between. The CDR3 is CASSTSTGGGRQYF. CDR3 DNA sequence: TGTGCCAGCAGTACCAGTACAGGAGGGGGAAGACAGTATTTT.

This clonotype has a count of ten or more. CDR3 nucleotides: TGTGCCAGCAGTCCCTTTGGGACAGGGGCGCTGGAGACCCAGTACTTC. Encoded protein: CASSPFGTGALETQYF. This chain links TRBV12-3 or TRBV12-4 with TRBJ2-5; TRBD1 matches 10 bases. The V and J ends lost 5 bases and 5 bases, in that order; junction bases with no gene match: 11. This CDR3 is built from 16 residues.

The chain links TRBV12-3 or TRBV12-4 to TRBJ2-1, with 12 bases fitting TRBD2. V was clipped by 7 bases and J by 9 bases; unmatched bases: 10. The CDR3 runs to 15 residues. The CDR3 sequence: CASTTRTSGTLEQFF. In nucleotides, the CDR3 is TGTGCCAGCACCACACGGACTAGCGGGACTCTTGAGCAGTTCTTC.

This clonotype turned up a few times. V gene TRBV4-2 combines with J gene TRBJ2-3; D possibly corresponds to TRBD2 (6 bases). Germline V CDR1 and CDR2: LGHNA, YNFKEQ. V was shortened by 1 base and J by 5 bases, with 13 bases between the two germline ends. This CDR3 comprises 15 residues. The CDR3 nucleotides read TGTGCCAGCAGCCAAGCCCCGGGACTGGAAGATACGCAGTATTTT. The encoded protein is CASSQAPGLEDTQYF.

There are a few counts of this clonotype. J is TRBJ2-1 and V is TRBV20-1, with 7 bases identical to TRBD2. Unmatched junction bases numbered 13, after V lost 6 bases and J lost 8 bases. Looked up from germline, CDR1 is DFQATT and CDR2 is SNEGSKA (reference sequence). CDR3 length equals 14 residues. The CDR3 sequence: CSADTTSSDYEQFF. CDR3 sequence (DNA): TGCAGTGCCGATACGACTAGCAGCGACTATGAGCAGTTCTTC.

J is TRBJ2-1 and V is TRBV18; TRBD2 agrees at 8 bases. This CDR3 contains 16 residues. V gave up 1 base and J gave up 10 bases; unmatched junction bases: 12. Germline CDR1 reads KGHSH; CDR2 reads LQKENI. The CDR3 loop is CASSPLSGLVAPEQFF. Here the CDR3 DNA reads TGTGCCAGCTCACCACTCTCGGGACTAGTGGCGCCCGAGCAGTTCTTC.

The rearrangement uses TRBV20-1 and TRBJ2-1; 9 nucleotides line up with TRBD2. The V gene's germline CDR1 is DFQATT and CDR2 SNEGSKA (reference sequence). With V trimmed by 5 bases and J by 8 bases, 10 bases remained unmatched. CDR3 length equals 14 residues. CDR3 in DNA: TGCAGTGCTGGGACCGCGGGAGGGCCCCATGAGCAGTTCTTC. Amino acids: CSAGTAGGPHEQFF.

This sequence joins TRBV18 and TRBJ1-5; 9 bases fit TRBD1. Germline V gene sequence: CDR1 KGHSH, CDR2 LQKENI. Trimming took 1 base from V and 5 from J; bases not matched to a gene: 3. The CDR3 runs to 15 residues. As DNA, the CDR3 is TGTGCCAGCTCACCACGGGGACAGGGCTATCAGCCCCAGCATTTT. It encodes CASSPRGQGYQPQHF.

This rearrangement joins TRBV10-1 to TRBJ2-7, with D maybe TRBD2 (5 bases). Trimming removed 6 bases from V and 3 bases from J, with 15 bases in between. The CDR3 has 14 residues. The V gene's germline CDR1 is WNHNN and CDR2 SYGVQD (reference sequence). The CDR3 coding sequence is TGCGCCAGCAGCCCGGGATTTCCTGACTACGAGCAGTACTTC. It encodes CASSPGFPDYEQYF.

This clonotype occurred a few times. The gene calls are TRBV11-2 and TRBJ2-5; 13 nucleotides line up with TRBD2. With V trimmed by 5 bases and J by 5 bases, 5 bases remained unmatched. Germline V gives CDR1 SGHAT, CDR2 FQNNGV. The CDR3 is made up of 15 amino acids. CDR3 bases: TGTGCCAGCAGCCTAAGGACTAGCGGGGGTGAGACCCAGTACTTC. It encodes CASSLRTSGGETQYF. The whole variable domain, filled in from reference TRBV11-2 and TRBJ2-5, reads EAGVAQSPRYKIIEKRQSVAFWCNPISGHATLYWYQQILGQGPKLLIQFQNNGVVDDSQLPKDRFSAERLKGVDSTLKIQPAKLEDSAVYLCASSLRTSGGETQYFGPGTRLLVL.

At least ten counts were recorded for this clonotype. The V and J genes are TRBV20-1 and TRBJ1-1; no definite D call. This CDR3 comprises 11 residues. Between the trimmed V and J ends, which lost 3 bases and 11 bases, there was a span of 13 bases. Germline V gives CDR1 DFQATT, CDR2 SNEGSKA (reference sequence). CDR3 DNA: TGCAGTGCTAGCGCTAGGGAATTGGCTTTCTTT. Its translation: CSASARELAFF.

This clonotype appeared a few times. The chain recombines TRBV12-3 or TRBV12-4 with TRBJ2-7; possibly TRBD2 for D (7 bases). Trimming pared 5 bases from V and 1 base from J, leaving 21 bases between. This CDR3 has 17 residues. CDR3 region: CASSTRARGGTSYEQYF. CDR3 in DNA: TGTGCCAGCAGTACCCGGGCGAGGGGGGGTACGTCCTACGAGCAGTACTTC.

This clonotype was found many times. The chain has TRBV7-9 and TRBJ2-3; D possibly matches TRBD1 or TRBD2 (6 bases each). V was cut by 5 bases and J by 7 bases, with 7 bases left in between. Germline V gene lookup returns CDR1 SEHNR and CDR2 FQNEAQ (reference sequence). There are 11 residues in the CDR3. CDR3: CASSGGHTQYF. The CDR3 region has the DNA TGTGCCAGCAGCGGGGGGCATACGCAGTATTTT. Full variable domain (outside the CDR3, taken from reference TRBV7-9 and TRBJ2-3): DTGVSQNPRHKITKRGQNVTFRCDPISEHNRLYWYRQTLGQGPEFLTYFQNEAQLEKSRLLSDRFSAERPKGSFSTLEIQRTEQGDSAMYLCASSGGHTQYFGPGTRLTVL.

V is TRBV6-5 and J is TRBJ2-7; D not certain. Germline V gene data show CDR1 as MNHEY and CDR2 as SVGAGI. The CDR3 sequence is 16 residues long. Trimming pared 0 bases from V and 0 bases from J, leaving 12 bases between. CDR3 nucleotides: TGTGCCAGCAGTTACTCGAAAAGGAAGGACTCCTACGAGCAGTACTTC. Its protein product is CASSYSKRKDSYEQYF.

This clonotype was seen at least ten times. V and J are TRBV5-5 and TRBJ2-7, with D possibly TRBD1 on 5 matching bases. From germline, CDR1 is SGHKS and CDR2 YYEKEE (reference sequence). This CDR3 has 13 amino acids. Trimming took off 2 bases at V and 2 bases at J, with 8 bases between the two ends. CDR3 DNA sequence: TGTGCCAGCAGCTTAACAGGTACCTACGAGCAGTACTTC. Encoded protein: CASSLTGTYEQYF.

The CDR3 DNA reads as TGCGCCAGCAGCTTGATGACAGGGCACACCGGGGAGCTGTTTTTT. Translation gives CASSLMTGHTGELFF. This chain connects TRBV5-1 to TRBJ2-2; 7 bases agree with TRBD1. The CDR3 extends over 15 amino acids. V trimming: 1 base; J trimming: 3 bases; junction bases outside the gene matches: 3. Germline V gene sequence: CDR1 SGHRS, CDR2 YFSETQ.

In this sample, this clonotype turned up a few times. The chain recombines TRBV20-1 with TRBJ1-5, with a weak D call TRBD1 (6 bases). This CDR3 region has 14 residues. With 2 bases removed from V and 5 bases from J, the gap between germline ends came to 13 bases. From germline, CDR1 is DFQATT and CDR2 SNEGSKA (reference sequence). CDR3 DNA sequence: TGCAGTGCTAGAAACAGGGAAGGCGATCAGCCCCAGCATTTT. Residues: CSARNREGDQPQHF.

This chain joins TRBV10-3 and TRBJ2-3; 9 positions match TRBD2. Germline assignment: CDR1 ENHRY and CDR2 SYGVKD. The CDR3 runs to 17 residues. J gave up 3 bases and V 5 bases, and 12 bases lay outside the gene matches. Here the CDR3 DNA reads TGTGCCATCAGTCCTTCTATAGCGGGGGAGTGGACAGATACGCAGTATTTT. Translation gives CAISPSIAGEWTDTQYF.

This clonotype has a count of ten or more. The chain uses TRBV12-3 or TRBV12-4 and TRBJ1-1, with unresolved D. Trimming shortened V by 9 bases and J by 10 bases, and 21 bases separated the two germline ends. The CDR3 contains 13 residues. CDR3 amino acids: CASSQGRGMGAFF. DNA for the CDR3: TGTGCCAGTTCCCAAGGTAGAGGGATGGGAGCTTTCTTT.

This rearrangement joins TRBV7-6 to TRBJ2-1; 12 bases agree with TRBD2. Germline V gives CDR1 SGHVS, CDR2 FNYEAQ. The V gene end was trimmed by 3 bases and the J gene end by 5 bases; junction bases not matched to a gene: 8. The CDR3 covers 17 residues. This CDR3 reads CASSFRLAGAVNNEQFF. CDR3 bases: TGTGCCAGCAGCTTCCGACTAGCGGGAGCAGTTAACAATGAGCAGTTCTTC.

CDR3 residues: CSARRLSGVGHNEQFF. For the CDR3, the DNA is TGCAGTGCTAGACGGCTGTCGGGAGTGGGACACAATGAGCAGTTCTTC. The chain carries TRBV20-1 and TRBJ2-1; D possibly corresponds to TRBD2 (6 bases). Germline V CDR1 and CDR2: DFQATT, SNEGSKA (reference sequence). V was cut by 2 bases and J by 5 bases, with 19 bases left in between. CDR3 length: 16 amino acids.